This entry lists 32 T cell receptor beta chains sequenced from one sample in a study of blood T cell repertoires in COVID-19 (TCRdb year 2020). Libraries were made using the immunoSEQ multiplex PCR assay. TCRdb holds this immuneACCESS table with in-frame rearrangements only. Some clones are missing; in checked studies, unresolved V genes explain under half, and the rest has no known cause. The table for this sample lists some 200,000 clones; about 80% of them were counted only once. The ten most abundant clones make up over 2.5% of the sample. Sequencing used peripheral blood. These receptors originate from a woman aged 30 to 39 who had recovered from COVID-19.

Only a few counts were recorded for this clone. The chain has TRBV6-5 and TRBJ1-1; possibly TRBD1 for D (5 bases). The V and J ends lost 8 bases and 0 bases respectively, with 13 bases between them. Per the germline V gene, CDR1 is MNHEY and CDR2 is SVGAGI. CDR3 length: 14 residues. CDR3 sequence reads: CASAWGAMNTEAFF. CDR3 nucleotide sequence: TGTGCCAGCGCCTGGGGCGCGATGAACACTGAAGCTTTCTTT.

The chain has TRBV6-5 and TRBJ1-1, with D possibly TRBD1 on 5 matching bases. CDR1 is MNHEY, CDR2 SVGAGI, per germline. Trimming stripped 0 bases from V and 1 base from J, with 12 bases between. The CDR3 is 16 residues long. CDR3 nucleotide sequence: TGTGCCAGCAGTTACTCCCCGCGACAGACGAACACTGAAGCTTTCTTT. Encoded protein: CASSYSPRQTNTEAFF.

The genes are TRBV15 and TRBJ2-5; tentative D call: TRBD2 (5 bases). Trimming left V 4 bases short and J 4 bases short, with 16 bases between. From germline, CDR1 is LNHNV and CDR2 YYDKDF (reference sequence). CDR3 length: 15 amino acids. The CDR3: CATSIGGLTVETQYF. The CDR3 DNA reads TGTGCCACCAGCATCGGAGGACTCACGGTAGAGACCCAGTACTTC.

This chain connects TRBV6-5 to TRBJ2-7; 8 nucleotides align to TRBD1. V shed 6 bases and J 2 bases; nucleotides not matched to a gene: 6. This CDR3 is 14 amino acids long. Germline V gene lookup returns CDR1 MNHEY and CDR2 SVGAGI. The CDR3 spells CASRDRDWTYEQYF. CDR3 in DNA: TGTGCCAGCAGGGACAGGGACTGGACCTACGAGCAGTACTTC.

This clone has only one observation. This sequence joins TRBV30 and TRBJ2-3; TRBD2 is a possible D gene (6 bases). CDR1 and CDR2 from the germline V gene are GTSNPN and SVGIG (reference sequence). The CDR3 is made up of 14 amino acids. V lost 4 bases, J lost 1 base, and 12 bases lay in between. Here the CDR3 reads CAWIGASGTDTQYF. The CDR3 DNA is TGTGCCTGGATCGGCGCTAGCGGCACAGATACGCAGTATTTT. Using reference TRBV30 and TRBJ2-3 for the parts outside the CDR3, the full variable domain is SQTIHQWPATLVQPVGSPLSLECTVEGTSNPNLYWYRQAAGRGLQLLFYSVGIGQISSEVPQNLSASRPQDRQFILSSKKLLLSDSGFYLCAWIGASGTDTQYFGPGTRLTVL.

CDR3 sequence (DNA): TGTGCCAGCAGCATCCCGGGCACTGAAGCTTTCTTT. Its translation: CASSIPGTEAFF. The rearrangement uses TRBV28 and TRBJ1-1; no definite D call. Trimming pared 6 bases from V and 4 bases from J, leaving 9 bases between. This CDR3 contains 12 residues. Germline V lookup: CDR1 MDHEN, CDR2 SYDVKM.

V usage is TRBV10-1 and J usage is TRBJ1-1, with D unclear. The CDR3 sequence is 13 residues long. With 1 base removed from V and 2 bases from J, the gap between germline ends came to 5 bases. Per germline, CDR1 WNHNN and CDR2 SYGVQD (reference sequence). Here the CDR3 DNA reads TGCGCCAGCAGTGAGTTCAGAAACACTGAAGCTTTCTTT. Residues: CASSEFRNTEAFF.

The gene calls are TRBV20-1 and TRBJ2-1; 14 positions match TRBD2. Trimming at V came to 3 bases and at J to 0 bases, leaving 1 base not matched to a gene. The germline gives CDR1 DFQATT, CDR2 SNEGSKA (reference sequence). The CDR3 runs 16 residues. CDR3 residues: CSASGTSGGSYNEQFF. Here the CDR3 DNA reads TGCAGTGCTAGTGGGACTAGCGGGGGCTCCTACAATGAGCAGTTCTTC.

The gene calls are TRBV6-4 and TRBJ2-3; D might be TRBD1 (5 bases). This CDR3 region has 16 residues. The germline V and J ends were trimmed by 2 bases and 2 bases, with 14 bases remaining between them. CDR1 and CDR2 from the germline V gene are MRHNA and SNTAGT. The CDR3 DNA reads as TGTGCCAGCAGTGACGGTGTAGGGGCATCCACAGATACGCAGTATTTT. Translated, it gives CASSDGVGASTDTQYF.

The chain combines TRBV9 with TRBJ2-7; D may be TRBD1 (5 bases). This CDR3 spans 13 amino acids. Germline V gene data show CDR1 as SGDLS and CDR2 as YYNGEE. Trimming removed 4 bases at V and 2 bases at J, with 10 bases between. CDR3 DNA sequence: TGTGCCAGCAGCCCTGGACATGCCTACGAGCAGTACTTC. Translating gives CASSPGHAYEQYF.

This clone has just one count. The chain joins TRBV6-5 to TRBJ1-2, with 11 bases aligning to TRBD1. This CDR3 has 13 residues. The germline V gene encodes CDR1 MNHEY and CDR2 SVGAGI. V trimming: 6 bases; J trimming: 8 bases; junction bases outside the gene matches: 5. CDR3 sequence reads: CASSRTGGEGYTF. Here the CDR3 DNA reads TGTGCCAGCAGCCGGACAGGGGGCGAGGGCTACACCTTC.

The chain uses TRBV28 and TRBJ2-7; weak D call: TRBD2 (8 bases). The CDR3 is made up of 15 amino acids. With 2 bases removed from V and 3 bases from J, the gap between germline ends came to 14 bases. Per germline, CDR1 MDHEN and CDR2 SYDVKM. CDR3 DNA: TGTGCCAGCAGTTTACCGGGAGGGGGCTTCTACGAGCAGTACTTC. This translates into CASSLPGGGFYEQYF.

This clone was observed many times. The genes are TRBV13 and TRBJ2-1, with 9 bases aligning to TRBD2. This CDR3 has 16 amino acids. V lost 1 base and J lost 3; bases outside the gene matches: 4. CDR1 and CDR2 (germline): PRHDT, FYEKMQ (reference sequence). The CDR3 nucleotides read TGTGCCAGCAGCTTAGCAACTAGCGGGTTCTACAATGAGCAGTTCTTC. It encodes CASSLATSGFYNEQFF.

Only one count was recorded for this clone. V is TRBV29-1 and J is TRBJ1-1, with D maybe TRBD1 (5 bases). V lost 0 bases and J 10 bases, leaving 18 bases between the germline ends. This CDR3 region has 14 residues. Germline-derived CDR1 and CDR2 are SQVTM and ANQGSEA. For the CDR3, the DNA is TGCAGCGTTGAAGATTGGTCTATTGGGGGGATAGCTTTCTTT. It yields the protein CSVEDWSIGGIAFF.

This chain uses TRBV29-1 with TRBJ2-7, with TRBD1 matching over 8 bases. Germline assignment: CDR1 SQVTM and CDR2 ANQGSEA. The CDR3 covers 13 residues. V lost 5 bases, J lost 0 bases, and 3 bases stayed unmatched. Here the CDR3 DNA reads TGCAGCGTTTTGGACAGGGACTCCTACGAGCAGTACTTC. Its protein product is CSVLDRDSYEQYF.

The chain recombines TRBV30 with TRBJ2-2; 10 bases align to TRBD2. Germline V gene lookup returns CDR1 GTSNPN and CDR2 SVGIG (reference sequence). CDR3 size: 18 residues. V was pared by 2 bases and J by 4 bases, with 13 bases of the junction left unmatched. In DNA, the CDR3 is TGTGCCTGGAGTCCGCTTAGCGGGAGGACCGGGGGCACCGGGGAGCTGTTTTTT. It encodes CAWSPLSGRTGGTGELFF.

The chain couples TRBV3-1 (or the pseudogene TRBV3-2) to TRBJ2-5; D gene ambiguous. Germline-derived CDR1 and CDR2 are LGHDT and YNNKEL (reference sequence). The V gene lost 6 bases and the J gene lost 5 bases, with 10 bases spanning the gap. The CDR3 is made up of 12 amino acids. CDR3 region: CASRRNAETQYF. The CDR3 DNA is TGTGCCAGCAGGCGAAATGCGGAGACCCAGTACTTC.

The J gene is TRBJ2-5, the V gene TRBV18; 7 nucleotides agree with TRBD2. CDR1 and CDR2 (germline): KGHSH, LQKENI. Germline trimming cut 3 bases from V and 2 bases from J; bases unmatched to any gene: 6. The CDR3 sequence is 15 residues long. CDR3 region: CASSPPGRGQETQYF. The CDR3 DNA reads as TGTGCCAGCTCACCCCCAGGGCGGGGGCAAGAGACCCAGTACTTC.

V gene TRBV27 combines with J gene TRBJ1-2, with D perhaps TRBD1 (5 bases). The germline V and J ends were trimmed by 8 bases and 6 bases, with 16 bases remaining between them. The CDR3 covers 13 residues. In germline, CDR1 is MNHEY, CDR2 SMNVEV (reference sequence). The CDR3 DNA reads TGTGCCAGCTCCGGCGGGGGGAGGGATGGCTACACCTTC. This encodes CASSGGGRDGYTF.

The DNA for the CDR3 is TGCGCCAGCAGCCAGATCACAGATACGCAGTATTTT. Translated, it gives CASSQITDTQYF. V gene TRBV5-1 combines with J gene TRBJ2-3; no reliable D call. V was shortened by 4 bases and J by 2 bases, with 5 bases between the two germline ends. The CDR3 sequence is 12 residues long. The germline V gene has CDR1 SGHRS and CDR2 YFSETQ.

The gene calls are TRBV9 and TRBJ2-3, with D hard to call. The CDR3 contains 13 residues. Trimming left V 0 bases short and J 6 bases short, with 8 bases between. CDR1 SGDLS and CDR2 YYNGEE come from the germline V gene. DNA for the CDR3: TGTGCCAGCAGCGTAGCGGTCCCCGATACGCAGTATTTT. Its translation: CASSVAVPDTQYF.

CDR3 DNA: TGTGCCAGCAGTCTCGGGACAGTAGAGACCCAGTACTTC. It specifies CASSLGTVETQYF. The chain couples TRBV27 to TRBJ2-5, with 7 bases lining up with TRBD1. The V gene end was trimmed by 5 bases and the J gene end by 4 bases; junction bases not matched to a gene: 4. This CDR3 is built from 13 residues. Per germline, CDR1 MNHEY and CDR2 SMNVEV (reference sequence).

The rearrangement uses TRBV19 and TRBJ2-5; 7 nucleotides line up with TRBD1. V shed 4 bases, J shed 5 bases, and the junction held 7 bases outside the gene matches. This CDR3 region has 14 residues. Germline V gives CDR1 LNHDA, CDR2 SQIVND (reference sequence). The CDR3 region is CASSRTGVGETQYF. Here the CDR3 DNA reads TGTGCCAGTAGTAGAACAGGGGTGGGCGAGACCCAGTACTTC.

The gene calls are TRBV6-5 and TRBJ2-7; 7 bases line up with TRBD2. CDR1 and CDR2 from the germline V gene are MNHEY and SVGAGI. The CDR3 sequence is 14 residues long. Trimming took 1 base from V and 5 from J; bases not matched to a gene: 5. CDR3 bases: TGTGCCAGCAGTTACTGGGGGACTACCCACGAGCAGTACTTC. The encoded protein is CASSYWGTTHEQYF.

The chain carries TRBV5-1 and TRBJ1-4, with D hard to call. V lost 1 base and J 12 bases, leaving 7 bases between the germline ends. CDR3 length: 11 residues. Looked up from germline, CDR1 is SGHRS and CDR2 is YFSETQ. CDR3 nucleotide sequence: TGCGCCAGCAGCTTGAACGAGGAACTGTTTTTT. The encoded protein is CASSLNEELFF.

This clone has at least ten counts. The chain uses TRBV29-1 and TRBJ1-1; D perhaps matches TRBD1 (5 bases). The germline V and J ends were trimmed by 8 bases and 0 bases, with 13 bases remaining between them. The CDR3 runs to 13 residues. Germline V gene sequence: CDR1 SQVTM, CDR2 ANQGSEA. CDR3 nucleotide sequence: TGCAGCTATAGTGGGGGGTTGAACACTGAAGCTTTCTTT. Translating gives CSYSGGLNTEAFF.

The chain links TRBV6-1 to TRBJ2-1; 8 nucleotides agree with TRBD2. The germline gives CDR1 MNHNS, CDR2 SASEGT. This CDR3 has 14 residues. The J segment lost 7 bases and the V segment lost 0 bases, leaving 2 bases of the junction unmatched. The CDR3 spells CASSEAGLVNEQFF. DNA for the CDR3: TGTGCCAGCAGTGAAGCGGGACTAGTGAATGAGCAGTTCTTC.

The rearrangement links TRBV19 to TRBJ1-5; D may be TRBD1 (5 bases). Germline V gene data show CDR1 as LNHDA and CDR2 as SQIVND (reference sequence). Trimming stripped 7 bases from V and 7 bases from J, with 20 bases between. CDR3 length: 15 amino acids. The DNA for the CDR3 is TGTGCCAGTACCCATTGGGGCAGGGCGGGACAGCCCCAGCATTTT. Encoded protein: CASTHWGRAGQPQHF.

The CDR3 DNA is TGTGCCAGCAGTTATTGGACAGGGCCCAATGAGCAGTTCTTC. It encodes CASSYWTGPNEQFF. The chain joins TRBV28 to TRBJ2-1; TRBD1 matches at 8 bases. CDR3 length: 14 residues. CDR1 and CDR2 (germline): MDHEN, SYDVKM. V was pared by 4 bases and J by 6 bases, with 5 bases of the junction left unmatched.

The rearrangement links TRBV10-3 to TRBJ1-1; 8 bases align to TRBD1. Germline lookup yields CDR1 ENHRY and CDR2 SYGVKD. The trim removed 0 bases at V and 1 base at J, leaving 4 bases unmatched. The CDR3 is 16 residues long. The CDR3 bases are TGTGCCATCAGTGAGTCGCGCGACAGGGGGAACACTGAAGCTTTCTTT. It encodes CAISESRDRGNTEAFF.

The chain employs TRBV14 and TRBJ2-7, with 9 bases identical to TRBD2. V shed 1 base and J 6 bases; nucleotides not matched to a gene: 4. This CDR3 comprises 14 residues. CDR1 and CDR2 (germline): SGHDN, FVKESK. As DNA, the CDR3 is TGTGCCAGCAGCCAAGCGCCAGCGGGAGGCGAGCAGTACTTC. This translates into CASSQAPAGGEQYF.

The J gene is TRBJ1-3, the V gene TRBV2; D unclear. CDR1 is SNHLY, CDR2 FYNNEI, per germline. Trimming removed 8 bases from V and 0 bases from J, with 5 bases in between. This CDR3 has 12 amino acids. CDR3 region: CASCSSGNTIYF. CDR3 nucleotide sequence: TGTGCCAGCTGTAGCTCTGGAAACACCATATATTTT.